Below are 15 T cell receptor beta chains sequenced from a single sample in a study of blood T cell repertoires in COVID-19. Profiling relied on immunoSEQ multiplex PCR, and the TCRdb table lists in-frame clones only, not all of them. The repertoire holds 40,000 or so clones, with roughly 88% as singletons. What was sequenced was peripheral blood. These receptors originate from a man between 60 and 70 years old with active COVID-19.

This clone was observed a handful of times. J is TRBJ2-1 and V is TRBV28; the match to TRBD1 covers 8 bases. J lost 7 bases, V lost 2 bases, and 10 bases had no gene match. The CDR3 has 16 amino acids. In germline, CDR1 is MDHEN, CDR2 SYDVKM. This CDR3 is CASSLGGSGGRNEQFF. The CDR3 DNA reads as TGTGCCAGCAGTTTAGGGGGGTCAGGGGGCCGGAATGAGCAGTTCTTC.

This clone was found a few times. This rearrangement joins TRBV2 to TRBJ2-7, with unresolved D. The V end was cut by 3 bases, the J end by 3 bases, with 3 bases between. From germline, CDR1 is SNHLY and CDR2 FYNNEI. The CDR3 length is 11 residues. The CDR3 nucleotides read TGTGCCAGCAGTGACAACTACGAGCAGTACTTC. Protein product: CASSDNYEQYF.

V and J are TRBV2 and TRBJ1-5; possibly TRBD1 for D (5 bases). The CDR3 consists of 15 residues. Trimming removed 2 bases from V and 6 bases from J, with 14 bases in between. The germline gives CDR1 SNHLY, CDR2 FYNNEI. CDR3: CASSEWGGTFQPQHF. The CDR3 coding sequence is TGTGCCAGCAGTGAATGGGGGGGAACGTTTCAGCCCCAGCATTTT.

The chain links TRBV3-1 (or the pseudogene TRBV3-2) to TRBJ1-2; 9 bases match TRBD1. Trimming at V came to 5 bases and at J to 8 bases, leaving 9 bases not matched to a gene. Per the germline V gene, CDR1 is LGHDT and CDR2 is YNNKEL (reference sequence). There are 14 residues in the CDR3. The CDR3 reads CASSATGGENGYTF. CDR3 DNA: TGTGCCAGCAGCGCGACAGGGGGGGAAAACGGCTACACCTTC.

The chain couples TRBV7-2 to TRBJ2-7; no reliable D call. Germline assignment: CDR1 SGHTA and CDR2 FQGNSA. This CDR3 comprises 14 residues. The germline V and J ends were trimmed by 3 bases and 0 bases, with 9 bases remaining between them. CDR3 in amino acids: CASSFGGPSYEQYF. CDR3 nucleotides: TGTGCCAGCAGCTTCGGCGGTCCCTCCTACGAGCAGTACTTC.

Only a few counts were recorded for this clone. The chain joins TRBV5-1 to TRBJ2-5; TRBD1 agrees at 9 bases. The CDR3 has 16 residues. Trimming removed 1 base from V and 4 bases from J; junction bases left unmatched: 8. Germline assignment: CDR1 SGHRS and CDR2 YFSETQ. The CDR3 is CASSLLGTGWGETQYF. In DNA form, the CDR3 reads TGCGCCAGCAGCTTGTTGGGGACAGGGTGGGGAGAGACCCAGTACTTC.

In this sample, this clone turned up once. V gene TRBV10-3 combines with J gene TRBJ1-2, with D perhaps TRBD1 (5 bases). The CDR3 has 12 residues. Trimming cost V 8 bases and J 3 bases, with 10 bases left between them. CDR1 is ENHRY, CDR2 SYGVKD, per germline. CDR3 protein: CAIGTSDYGYTF. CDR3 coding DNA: TGTGCCATCGGGACTTCGGACTATGGCTACACCTTC.

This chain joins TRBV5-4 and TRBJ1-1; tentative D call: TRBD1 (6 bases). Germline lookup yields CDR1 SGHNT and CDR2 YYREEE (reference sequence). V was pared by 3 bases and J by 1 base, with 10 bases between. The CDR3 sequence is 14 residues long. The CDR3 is CASSWIQGNTEAFF. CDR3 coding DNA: TGTGCCAGCAGCTGGATACAGGGGAACACTGAAGCTTTCTTT.

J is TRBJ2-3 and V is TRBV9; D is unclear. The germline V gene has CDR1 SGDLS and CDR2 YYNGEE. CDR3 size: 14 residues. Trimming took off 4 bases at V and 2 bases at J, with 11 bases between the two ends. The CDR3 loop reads CASSPPPYTDTQYF. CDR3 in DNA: TGTGCCAGCAGCCCCCCCCCTTACACAGATACGCAGTATTTT.

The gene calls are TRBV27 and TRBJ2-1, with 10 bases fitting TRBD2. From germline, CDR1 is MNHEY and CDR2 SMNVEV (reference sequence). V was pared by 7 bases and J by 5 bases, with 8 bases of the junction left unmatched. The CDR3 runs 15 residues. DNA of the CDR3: TGTGCCAGCACCAACGGACTAGCGGACAACAATGAGCAGTTCTTC. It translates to CASTNGLADNNEQFF.

The CDR3 bases are TGTGCCAGCAGTGAAATGGGACAGATCTCCTACGAGCAGTACTTC. Its translation is CASSEMGQISYEQYF. This sequence joins TRBV6-1 and TRBJ2-7; 7 bases map to TRBD1. Germline CDR1 MNHNS, CDR2 SASEGT. The CDR3 length is 15 residues. The V and J ends lost 2 bases and 0 bases, in that order; junction bases with no gene match: 4.

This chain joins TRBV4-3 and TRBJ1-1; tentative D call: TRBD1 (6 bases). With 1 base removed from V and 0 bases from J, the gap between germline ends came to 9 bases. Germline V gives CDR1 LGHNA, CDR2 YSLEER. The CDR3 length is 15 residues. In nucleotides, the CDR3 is TGCGCCAGCAGCCAAGGGACAGAGATGAACACTGAAGCTTTCTTT. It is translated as CASSQGTEMNTEAFF.

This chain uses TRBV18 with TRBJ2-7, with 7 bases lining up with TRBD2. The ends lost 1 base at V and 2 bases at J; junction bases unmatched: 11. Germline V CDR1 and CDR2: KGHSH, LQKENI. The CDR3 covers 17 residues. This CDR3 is CASSPREGRQDTYEQYF. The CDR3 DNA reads TGTGCCAGCTCACCACGGGAGGGACGGCAGGATACCTACGAGCAGTACTTC.

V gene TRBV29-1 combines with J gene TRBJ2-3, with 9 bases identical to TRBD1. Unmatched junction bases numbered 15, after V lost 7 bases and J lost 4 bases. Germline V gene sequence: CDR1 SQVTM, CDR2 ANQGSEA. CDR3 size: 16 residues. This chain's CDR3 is CSGTGIRDRAPDTQYF. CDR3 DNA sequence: TGCAGCGGGACGGGGATCCGGGACAGGGCCCCAGATACGCAGTATTTT.

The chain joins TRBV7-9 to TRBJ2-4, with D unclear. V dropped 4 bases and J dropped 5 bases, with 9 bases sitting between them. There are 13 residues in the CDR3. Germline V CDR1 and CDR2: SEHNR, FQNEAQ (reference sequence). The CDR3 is CASSWAPENIQYF. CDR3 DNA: TGTGCCAGCAGCTGGGCACCCGAAAACATTCAGTACTTC.